This TCR beta chain came from a study of cytomegalovirus exposure and HLA in healthy donors. Primers: 60 Vbeta forward and 13 Jbeta reverse. TCRdb's table, derived via immunoSEQ multiplex PCR, lists solely in-frame clones and lacks some. The sample shows about 180,000 clones, 77% of them seen only once. This CDR3 has 12 residues. The germline V and J ends were trimmed by 5 bases and 6 bases, with 10 bases remaining between them. Germline CDR1 is MDHEN and CDR2 is SYDVKM. The rearrangement joins TRBV28 to TRBJ1-1; maybe TRBD1 (6 bases). The sequenced material came from PBMCs. The receptor was isolated from a woman in her sixties in good health and CMV-seropositive. CDR3 sequence reads: CASSRTVSEAFF. Written as DNA, the CDR3 is TGTGCCAGCAGTCGGACAGTCTCTGAAGCTTTCTTT. The variable domain in full, completed from reference TRBV28 and TRBJ1-1, reads DVKVTQSSRYLVKRTGEKVFLECVQDMDHENMFWYRQDPGLGLRLIYFSYDVKMKEKGDIPEGYSVSREKKERFSLILESASTNQTSMYLCASSRTVSEAFFGQGTRLTVV.